The sample holds a few counts of the clone carrying this TCR beta chain. The antigen is undetermined. Germline CDR1 is SGDLS and CDR2 is YYNGEE. The CDR3 is 15 residues long. Trimming pared 4 bases from V and 8 bases from J, leaving 18 bases between. The data were obtained in a study of identical twins. Whole-study findings and limits: Memory repertoires lacked the insertion deficit that abundant cord blood beta clonotypes showed. Compared with models, monozygotic twins showed more out-of-frame TCR alpha sharing.

A universal primer site was added by template switching, and unique molecular identifiers were carried by the cDNA. TCRdb reanalysed the 5' RACE reads using MiXCR and keeps one entry per CDR3 protein. The repertoire has 1.5 million to 2 million distinct CDR3 sequences, less than 40% of them found once; the top ten carry 0.27%. Sequenced material: cord blood. V gene TRBV9 combines with J gene TRBJ1-4, with TRBD1 as a possible D gene (5 bases). The origin of this receptor is a newborn girl in good health. This CDR3 reads CASSPHEGPREKLFF. The CDR3 DNA follows: TGTGCCAGCAGCCCCCATGAGGGGCCGAGGGAAAAACTGTTTTTT.